This TCR beta chain originates from a study of T cell repertoires in cytomegalovirus infection (dated by TCRdb to the late 2010s). Regarding the complete study: The peptide stimulations were aimed at well-studied HLA-B-restricted epitopes as well as recently identified HLA-C-restricted CMV epitopes, whose presentation resists viral immunomodulation. Because public TCR beta signatures pointed to carriage of CMV infection together with the matching HLA type, the HLA type of each donor mattered for the analysis. What the research found in general, with its limitations: In both this cohort and an independent roughly 330-donor cohort, the cumulative frequency of public TCR beta family members distinguished carriers of CMV infection plus the relevant HLA type. The ex vivo response was dominated by HLA-C-restricted CMV-specific TCR beta clonotypes, and the single most frequent clonotype in two of eight donors was supplied by these HLA-C-restricted clonotypes.

The CDR3 holds 18 amino acids from the cysteine to the phenylalanine. Only CDR3 DNA remains: 54 bases, in frame from the first base. For CDR1 and CDR2, the germline V gene lists LGHNA and YSLEER. Deletion took 0 bases off V and 0 bases off J, with a span of 12 bases between the germline ends. Data came from an Illumina HiSeq 1500. TCRdb reran the public reads through fastp at Q25 and MiXCR, keeping productive beta chains. Every CDR3 protein is listed once, alongside the most common genes and DNA of its rows. Here the sample has a few hundred thousand distinct CDR3 sequences; 20% to 25% occur a single time. The ten top clones hold roughly a fifth of the sample. A few counts support this clonotype. It lacks a known antigen. No base quality information exists; no much larger clone differs at one position. The treatment or condition label, as the study defines it: in vitro stimulation with specific CMV peptide epitopes to enrich CMV-specific T cells.

In this chain, TRBV4-3 is recombined with TRBJ1-6, with the D gene too uncertain to name. This receptor was taken from a human donor in good health (CMV status not recorded). Some clones in this sample may be carry-over from other donors' samples. Sequenced material: cultured PBMCs, taken from culture after CMV antigen stimulation. Read as DNA, the sequence is TGCGCCAGCAGCCAAGACCCCCCGGTTAGCTCCTATAATTCACCCCTCCACTTT. This translates into CASSQDPPVSSYNSPLHF.